A single sample is the source of the 14 T cell receptor beta chains below, sequenced in a study of cytomegalovirus exposure and HLA in healthy donors. Researchers ran the PCR with 60 Vbeta and 13 Jbeta primers. TCRdb's table, derived via immunoSEQ multiplex PCR, lists solely in-frame clones and lacks some. The repertoire has approximately 120,000 clones, about three quarters of them found once; the top ten carry roughly 13%. The sequenced sample was PBMCs. The receptors were sampled from a woman aged 60 to 75 in good health and CMV-seropositive.

This chain connects TRBV4-1 to TRBJ2-7, with TRBD2 matching 10 bases. V lost 4 bases and J lost 7; bases outside the gene matches: 16. The germline gives CDR1 MGHRA, CDR2 YSYEKL. The length of the CDR3 is 17 residues. The CDR3 nucleotides are TGCGCCAGCAGCCCGTTCGAAAGGCTAGCGGGAGTGGGGGAGCAGTACTTC. The encoded protein is CASSPFERLAGVGEQYF.

This sequence joins TRBV7-2 and TRBJ2-7; 7 positions agree with TRBD2. With 5 bases clipped from V and 0 bases from J, the junction kept 10 bases outside the gene matches. Germline V lookup: CDR1 SGHTA, CDR2 FQGNSA. The CDR3 is 16 amino acids. The CDR3, as DNA: TGTGCCAGCAGCCCGTTCCCGCGGGGGAGCTCCTACGAGCAGTACTTC. Protein product: CASSPFPRGSSYEQYF.

The CDR3 loop is CASSLASQLSYEQYF. The CDR3 DNA reads TGTGCCAGCAGCTTAGCATCACAGTTATCCTACGAGCAGTACTTC. The J gene is TRBJ2-7, the V gene TRBV7-2, with D unclear. V was trimmed by 0 bases and J by 1 base, leaving 10 bases between them. The CDR3 length is 15 residues. Germline V gene data show CDR1 as SGHTA and CDR2 as FQGNSA.

The chain links TRBV5-8 to TRBJ2-5, with 8 bases fitting TRBD2. Germline values: CDR1 SGHTS, CDR2 YDEGEE. The CDR3 is 18 amino acids. With V trimmed by 0 bases and J by 2 bases, 12 bases remained unmatched. The CDR3 nucleotides read TGTGCCAGCAGCTTGGCCGTCGGGAGCGGGAGCGGGCAAGAGACCCAGTACTTC. Its protein product is CASSLAVGSGSGQETQYF.

The table lists this clone with a few counts. The chain is built from TRBV5-1 and TRBJ1-1, with a weak D call TRBD1 (6 bases). CDR1 and CDR2 (germline): SGHRS, YFSETQ. The CDR3 loop spans 15 amino acids. Trimming left V 0 bases short and J 5 bases short, with 14 bases between. The DNA of the CDR3 is TGCGCCAGCAGCTTGGGGGTGACAGGCGTTACTGAAGCTTTCTTT. This codes for CASSLGVTGVTEAFF. Full variable domain (missing parts from reference TRBV5-1 and TRBJ1-1): KAGVTQTPRYLIKTRGQQVTLSCSPISGHRSVSWYQQTPGQGLQFLFEYFSETQRNKGNFPGRFSGRQFSNSRSEMNVSTLELGDSALYLCASSLGVTGVTEAFFGQGTRLTVV.

This clone was observed a handful of times. J is TRBJ1-2 and V is TRBV18; 10 nucleotides line up with TRBD1. The CDR3 has 14 amino acids. CDR1 and CDR2 (germline): KGHSH, LQKENI. Germline trimming cut 3 bases from V and 4 bases from J; bases unmatched to any gene: 2. In DNA, the CDR3 is TGTGCCAGCTCACCCGGGACAGGGGCCTATGGCTACACCTTC. Its protein is CASSPGTGAYGYTF.

V and J are TRBV2 and TRBJ2-7; perhaps TRBD1 as D (5 bases). Per germline, CDR1 SNHLY and CDR2 FYNNEI. The CDR3 length is 14 residues. Trimming took off 2 bases at V and 2 bases at J, with 10 bases between the two ends. CDR3: CASSEYDSPYEQYF. For the CDR3, the DNA is TGTGCCAGCAGTGAATACGACAGCCCCTACGAGCAGTACTTC.

There are many counts of this clone. The rearrangement links TRBV30 to TRBJ1-4, with TRBD1 matching over 8 bases. With V trimmed by 4 bases and J by 8 bases, 3 bases remained unmatched. This CDR3 region has 12 residues. CDR1 GTSNPN and CDR2 SVGIG come from the germline V gene (reference sequence). The CDR3 spells CAWTRQGEKLFF. CDR3 in DNA: TGTGCCTGGACCCGACAGGGGGAAAAACTGTTTTTT.

The V gene is TRBV6-5, the J gene TRBJ1-1, with D possibly being TRBD1 (6 bases). Germline V lookup: CDR1 MNHEY, CDR2 SVGAGI. The CDR3 has 15 amino acids. V was cut by 2 bases and J by 0 bases, with 10 bases left in between. The CDR3 loop is CASSYGGQLNTEAFF. CDR3 nucleotides: TGTGCCAGCAGTTACGGCGGACAGTTGAACACTGAAGCTTTCTTT.

The rearrangement links TRBV28 to TRBJ2-1; 15 bases map to TRBD2. The CDR3 totals 16 residues. The germline CDR1 and CDR2 sequences are MDHEN and SYDVKM. J was trimmed by 9 bases and V by 7 bases; bases with no gene match: 10. In DNA form, the CDR3 reads TGTGCCAGCAACCCTCCGGGACTAGCGGGAGGAAGTGAGCAGTTCTTC. Its translation is CASNPPGLAGGSEQFF.

V gene TRBV7-9 combines with J gene TRBJ1-2, with 8 nucleotides matching TRBD1. Germline V gives CDR1 SEHNR, CDR2 FQNEAQ (reference sequence). J lost 4 bases, V lost 2 bases, and 6 bases had no gene match. The CDR3 is 15 residues long. In nucleotides, the CDR3 is TGTGCCAGCAGCTTACAGGGGGCGCGGGTCTATGGCTACACCTTC. It yields the protein CASSLQGARVYGYTF.

CDR3 region: CASSSTGTEETQYF. The CDR3 DNA follows: TGTGCCAGCAGCTCGACAGGGACGGAAGAGACCCAGTACTTC. This rearrangement joins TRBV5-4 to TRBJ2-5, with TRBD1 identical over 7 bases. Unmatched junction bases numbered 5, after V lost 3 bases and J lost 3 bases. Per the germline V gene, CDR1 is SGHNT and CDR2 is YYREEE (reference sequence). The CDR3 consists of 14 residues.

The chain combines TRBV6-5 with TRBJ1-3, with TRBD1 as a possible D gene (6 bases). Looked up from germline, CDR1 is MNHEY and CDR2 is SVGAGI. The CDR3 spans 16 residues. Deletions cut 0 bases from V and 4 bases from J, with 13 bases between. CDR3 sequence: CASSYSRGAPGNTIYF. The CDR3 nucleotides are TGTGCCAGCAGTTACTCCCGGGGGGCGCCCGGAAACACCATATATTTT.

This clone was detected a few times. The chain joins TRBV6-5 to TRBJ1-1, with 7 bases identical to TRBD1. V was pared by 7 bases and J by 4 bases, with 12 bases of the junction left unmatched. Germline V gene data show CDR1 as MNHEY and CDR2 as SVGAGI. The CDR3 is made up of 15 amino acids. Here the CDR3 reads CASTADRVGITEAFF. CDR3 in DNA: TGTGCCAGCACCGCCGACAGGGTAGGAATCACTGAAGCTTTCTTT.